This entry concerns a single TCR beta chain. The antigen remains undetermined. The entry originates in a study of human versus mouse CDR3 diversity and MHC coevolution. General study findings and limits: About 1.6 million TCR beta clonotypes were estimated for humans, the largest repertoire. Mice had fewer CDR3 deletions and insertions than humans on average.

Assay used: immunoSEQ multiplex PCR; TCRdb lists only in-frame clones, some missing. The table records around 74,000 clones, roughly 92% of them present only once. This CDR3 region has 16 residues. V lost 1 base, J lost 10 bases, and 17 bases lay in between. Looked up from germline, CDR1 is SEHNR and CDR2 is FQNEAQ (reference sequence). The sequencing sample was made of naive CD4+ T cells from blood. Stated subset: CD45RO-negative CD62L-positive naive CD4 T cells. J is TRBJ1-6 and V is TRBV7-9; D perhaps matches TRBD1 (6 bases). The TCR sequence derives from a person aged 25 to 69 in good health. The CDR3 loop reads CASSLGSSGERSPLHF. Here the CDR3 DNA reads TGTGCCAGCAGCTTAGGTAGCTCAGGGGAACGATCACCCCTCCACTTT. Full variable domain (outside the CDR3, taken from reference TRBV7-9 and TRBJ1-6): DTGVSQNPRHKITKRGQNVTFRCDPISEHNRLYWYRQTLGQGPEFLTYFQNEAQLEKSRLLSDRFSAERPKGSFSTLEIQRTEQGDSAMYLCASSLGSSGERSPLHFGNGTRLTVT.